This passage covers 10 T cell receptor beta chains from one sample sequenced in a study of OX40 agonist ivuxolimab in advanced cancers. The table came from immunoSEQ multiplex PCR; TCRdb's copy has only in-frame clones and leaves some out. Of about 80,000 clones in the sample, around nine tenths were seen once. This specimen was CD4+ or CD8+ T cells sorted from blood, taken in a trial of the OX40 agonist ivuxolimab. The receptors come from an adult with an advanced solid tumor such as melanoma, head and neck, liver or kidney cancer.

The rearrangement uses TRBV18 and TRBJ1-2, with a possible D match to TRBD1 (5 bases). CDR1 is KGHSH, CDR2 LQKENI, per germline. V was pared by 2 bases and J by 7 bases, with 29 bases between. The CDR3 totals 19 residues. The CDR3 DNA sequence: TGTGCCAGCTCACCAAGACTTGGGGCCGATCGACCCCAATCCGGTGGCTACACCTTC. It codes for CASSPRLGADRPQSGGYTF.

The DNA of the CDR3 is TGTGCCAGTCTTTGGGGGGCGAAAAGCAATCAGCCCCAGCATTTT. Translated: CASLWGAKSNQPQHF. This chain connects TRBV28 to TRBJ1-5; perhaps TRBD1 as D (6 bases). The germline gives CDR1 MDHEN, CDR2 SYDVKM. Trimming pared 9 bases from V and 1 base from J, leaving 16 bases between. This CDR3 region has 15 residues.

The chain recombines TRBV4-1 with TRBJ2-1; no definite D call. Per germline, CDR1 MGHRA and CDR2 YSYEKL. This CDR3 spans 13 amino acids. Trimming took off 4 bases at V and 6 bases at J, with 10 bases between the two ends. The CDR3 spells CASSLMGSNEQFF. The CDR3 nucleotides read TGCGCCAGCAGCCTTATGGGTAGCAATGAGCAGTTCTTC.

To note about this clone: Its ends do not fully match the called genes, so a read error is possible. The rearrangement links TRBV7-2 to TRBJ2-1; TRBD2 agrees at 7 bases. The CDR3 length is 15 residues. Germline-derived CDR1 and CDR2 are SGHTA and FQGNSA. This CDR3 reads CASNLLGGRGDEQFF. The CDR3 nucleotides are TGTGCCAGCAACTTACTGGGCGGGAGAGGCGATGAGCAGTTCTTC.

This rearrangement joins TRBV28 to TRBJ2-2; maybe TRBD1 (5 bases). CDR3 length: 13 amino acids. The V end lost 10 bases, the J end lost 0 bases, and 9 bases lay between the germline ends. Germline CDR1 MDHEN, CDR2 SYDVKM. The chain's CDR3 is CATQGANTGELFF. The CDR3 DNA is TGTGCCACCCAAGGGGCGAACACCGGGGAGCTGTTTTTT.

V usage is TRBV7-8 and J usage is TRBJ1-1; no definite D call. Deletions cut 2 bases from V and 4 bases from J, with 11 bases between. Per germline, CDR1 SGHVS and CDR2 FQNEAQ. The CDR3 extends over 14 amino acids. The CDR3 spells CASSLSIGGTEAFF. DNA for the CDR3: TGTGCCAGCAGCTTATCGATTGGTGGCACTGAAGCTTTCTTT.

The DNA of the CDR3 is TGTGCCAGTAACACAGCGGCCGGGGAGCTGTTTTTT. Its translation is CASNTAAGELFF. The chain has TRBV19 and TRBJ2-2; perhaps TRBD2 as D (5 bases). There are 12 residues in the CDR3. Deletions cut 7 bases from V and 6 bases from J, with 9 bases between. The germline V gene encodes CDR1 LNHDA and CDR2 SQIVND (reference sequence).

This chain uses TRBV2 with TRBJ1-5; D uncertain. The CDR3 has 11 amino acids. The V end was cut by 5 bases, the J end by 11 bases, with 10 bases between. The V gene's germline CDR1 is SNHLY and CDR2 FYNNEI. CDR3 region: CASSSQRAQHF. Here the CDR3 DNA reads TGTGCCAGCAGTAGCCAAAGGGCCCAGCATTTT.

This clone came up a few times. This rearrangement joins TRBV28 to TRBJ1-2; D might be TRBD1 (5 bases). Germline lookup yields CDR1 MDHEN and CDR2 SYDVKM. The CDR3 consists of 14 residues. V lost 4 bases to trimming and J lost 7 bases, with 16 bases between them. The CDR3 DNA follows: TGTGCCAGCAGTTGGGGACTATCCCCAGGTGGCTACACCTTC. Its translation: CASSWGLSPGGYTF.

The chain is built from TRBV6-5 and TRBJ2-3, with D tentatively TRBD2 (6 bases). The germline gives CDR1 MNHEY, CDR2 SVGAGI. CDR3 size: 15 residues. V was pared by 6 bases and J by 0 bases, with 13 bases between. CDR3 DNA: TGTGCCAGCAGACCCCCTCGGGGGAGCACAGATACGCAGTATTTT. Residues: CASRPPRGSTDTQYF.